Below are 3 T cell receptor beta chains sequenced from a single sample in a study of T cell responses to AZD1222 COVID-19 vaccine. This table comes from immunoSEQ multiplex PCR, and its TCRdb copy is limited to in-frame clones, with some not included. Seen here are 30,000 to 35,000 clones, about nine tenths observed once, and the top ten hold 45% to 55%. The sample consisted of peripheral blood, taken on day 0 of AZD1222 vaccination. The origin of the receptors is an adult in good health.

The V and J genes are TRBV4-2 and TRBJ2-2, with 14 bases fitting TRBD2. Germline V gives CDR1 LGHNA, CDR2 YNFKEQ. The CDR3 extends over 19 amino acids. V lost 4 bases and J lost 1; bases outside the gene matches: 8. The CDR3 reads CASSRLGLAGGLNTGELFF. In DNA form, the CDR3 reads TGTGCCAGCAGCCGTTTAGGACTAGCGGGGGGCCTGAACACCGGGGAGCTGTTTTTT.

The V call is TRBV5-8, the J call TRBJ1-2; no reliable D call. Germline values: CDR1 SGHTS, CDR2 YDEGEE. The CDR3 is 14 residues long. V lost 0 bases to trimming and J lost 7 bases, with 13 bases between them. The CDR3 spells CASSLGRVVGGYTF. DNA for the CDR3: TGTGCCAGCAGCTTGGGGCGGGTCGTTGGTGGCTACACCTTC.

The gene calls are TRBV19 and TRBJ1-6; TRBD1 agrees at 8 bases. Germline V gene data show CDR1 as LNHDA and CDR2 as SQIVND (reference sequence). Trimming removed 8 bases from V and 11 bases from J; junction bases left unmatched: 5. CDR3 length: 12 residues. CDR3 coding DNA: TGTGCCAGTGGACAGGGCTCGACACCCCTCCACTTT. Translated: CASGQGSTPLHF.